The 7 T cell receptor beta chains below were found in one sample sequenced in a study of cytomegalovirus exposure and HLA in healthy donors. The PCR contained 60 Vbeta and 13 Jbeta primers. Method: immunoSEQ multiplex PCR; TCRdb's copy keeps in-frame clones and lacks some. The sample holds under 200,000 clones, over 75% seen once. Sequencing was done on a sample of PBMCs. The receptors here all came from a man aged 45-65 years in good health and CMV-seropositive.

The V call is TRBV5-4, the J call TRBJ1-2; TRBD1 might be the D (5 bases). Trimming left V 0 bases short and J 12 bases short, with 18 bases between. From germline, CDR1 is SGHNT and CDR2 YYREEE (reference sequence). The CDR3 totals 14 residues. The CDR3 reads CASSLESGPWGDTF. The CDR3 DNA reads as TGTGCCAGCAGCTTGGAATCCGGGCCCTGGGGGGACACCTTC.

J is TRBJ2-7 and V is TRBV21-1; TRBD1, as called in the table, went unchecked against the DNA. TRBV21-1 is marked as a pseudogene. The CDR3 has 19 amino acids. The CDR3 DNA reads as TGTGCCAGCAGCAAAGTAGTCCGAGCAGGCAGGGAAAAGTCCTACGAGCAGTACGTC. Translating gives CASSKVVRAGREKSYEQYV.

J is TRBJ1-5 and V is TRBV28; D possibly corresponds to TRBD1 (5 bases). Trimming cost V 5 bases and J 1 base, with 9 bases left between them. Germline values: CDR1 MDHEN, CDR2 SYDVKM. The CDR3 consists of 14 residues. The CDR3 DNA sequence: TGTGCCAGCAGTCAAGACAGCAGCAATCAGCCCCAGCATTTT. It codes for CASSQDSSNQPQHF.

J is TRBJ1-2 and V is TRBV5-1, with 8 bases identical to TRBD1. Unmatched junction bases numbered 8, after V lost 0 bases and J lost 4 bases. The CDR3 has 16 residues. Germline values: CDR1 SGHRS, CDR2 YFSETQ. The CDR3 here is CASSLGDRGGVYGYTF. CDR3 sequence (DNA): TGCGCCAGCAGCTTGGGAGACAGGGGAGGAGTCTATGGCTACACCTTC.

Worth noting for this clone: In the same sample, other DNA sequences code for this CDR3. This chain joins TRBV7-6 and TRBJ1-6; 7 bases are shared with TRBD1. Per the germline V gene, CDR1 is SGHVS and CDR2 is FNYEAQ. The CDR3 length is 14 residues. Germline trimming cut 5 bases from V and 7 bases from J; bases unmatched to any gene: 5. For the CDR3, the DNA is TGTGCCAGCAGCCTGGACAGGTACAATTCACCCCTCCACTTT. Translating gives CASSLDRYNSPLHF.

This rearrangement joins TRBV30 to TRBJ1-2; perhaps TRBD1 as D (5 bases). Germline V lookup: CDR1 GTSNPN, CDR2 SVGIG (reference sequence). The CDR3 has 13 residues. V was shortened by 2 bases and J by 6 bases, with 13 bases between the two germline ends. The CDR3 DNA follows: TGTGCCTGGAGTTCAGGGATCGGCAATGGCTACACCTTC. As protein: CAWSSGIGNGYTF.

The V call is TRBV15, the J call TRBJ2-7, with 7 nucleotides matching TRBD1. The V gene end was trimmed by 8 bases and the J gene end by 3 bases; junction bases not matched to a gene: 13. This CDR3 is 15 amino acids long. Germline V gene sequence: CDR1 LNHNV, CDR2 YYDKDF (reference sequence). Here the CDR3 DNA reads TGTGCCACCGAAAGGGGGAAGGGGACAGTCTACGAGCAGTACTTC. This sequence encodes CATERGKGTVYEQYF.